This paragraph covers one TCR beta chain sequence. The clone's antigen remains unknown. No per-base quality is available; no much larger clone lies one base away. Ficoll-Paque density gradient centrifugation was used to isolate PBMCs. The run used an Illumina NovaSeq 6000. TCRalpha and TCRbeta cDNA libraries were constructed by 5'RACE with constant-segment primers, with sample barcodes and unique molecular identifiers being introduced. Trizol reagent was used to extract RNA from every sample. Libraries were amplified in two PCR steps, with a second sample barcode and Illumina TruSeq adapters added in the second step. Sequencing of the libraries was done on an Illumina NovaSeq, producing 2 x 150 bp paired-end reads. The authors processed their data as follows. The reads were demultiplexed and collapsed into UMI-guided consensus sequences using migec v1.2.7. Using mixcr v2.1.11, UMI consensuses were aligned to TRA and TRB V and J templates and then assembled into clonotypes. Expanded or contracted clonotypes were those called significant by both edgeR and NoisET, with noise models trained on biological replicates. For edgeR calls, the thresholds were a false discovery rate-adjusted p below 0.01 and a log2 fold-change of 1. As an exploratory analysis of dynamics, max-normalized trajectories of the 1000 most abundant clonotypes were examined by PCA with hierarchical clustering. The CD4 or CD8 phenotype of responding clones was assigned using the separately sequenced CD4+ and CD8+ repertoires. The public reads were run again by TCRdb, first through fastp at Q25 and then through MiXCR, and only productive beta chains were kept. Rows merge per CDR3 protein into single entries with the most common DNA and genes. The V and J calls and clone size are TCRdb's, not the authors'. Across this sample there are 120,000 or so distinct CDR3 sequences, with about 18% seen only once. The ten largest clones add up to 5.2% of the sample.

This specimen belongs to a study of T-cell memory formation after mild COVID-19 (dated by TCRdb to about 2021). With regard to the full study: TCR sequence clusters from the two donors were found to be largely donor specific. In a couple of donors, T-cell clones that expanded and contracted after mild COVID-19 were followed by sequencing TCRalpha and TCRbeta repertoires longitudinally. The cohort was made up of two young adult volunteers, one female and one male, who were previously healthy.

Study-level results and caveats: Contracting CD4+ clones were found mainly in CM and EM memory subsets, while CD8+ clones were enriched in EMRA. Some responding clones were detected in pre-infection memory, which suggested that pre-existing cross-reactive memory T cells had joined the SARS-CoV-2 response. Clones contracting from day 15 to 85 had balanced CD4/CD8 phenotypes, while a second wave expanding from day 15 to 37 was biased towards CD4+. The study included only a couple of mild cases, and larger cohorts that include severe cases with pre-infection samples were judged to be necessary. SARS-CoV-2 specificity of the second-wave clones peaking on day 37 was not confirmed.

What was sequenced was PBMCs or a T cell subset sorted from them (not recorded which). The receptor was derived from a man between 18 and 35 years old who had mild COVID-19 (a few samples of this study predate the infection). The sample titles of this study are shuffled in the database, so cell type and time point are left out; the donor was told from shared clones.

CDR3 region: CSTEPAGAGTQYF. The bases are TGCAGCACCGAACCAGCGGGGGCCGGGACCCAGTACTTC. The receptor chain draws on TRBV29-1 and TRBJ2-5; 8 central nucleotides agree with TRBD2. V is cut back by 8 bases and J by 7 bases, with 12 bases in the junction unmatched. The germline V gene provides CDR1 SQVTM and CDR2 ANQGSEA. The CDR3 sequence holds 13 residues, the cysteine and phenylalanine included. The entry retains the CDR3 DNA only, 39 bases that are in frame from base 1.